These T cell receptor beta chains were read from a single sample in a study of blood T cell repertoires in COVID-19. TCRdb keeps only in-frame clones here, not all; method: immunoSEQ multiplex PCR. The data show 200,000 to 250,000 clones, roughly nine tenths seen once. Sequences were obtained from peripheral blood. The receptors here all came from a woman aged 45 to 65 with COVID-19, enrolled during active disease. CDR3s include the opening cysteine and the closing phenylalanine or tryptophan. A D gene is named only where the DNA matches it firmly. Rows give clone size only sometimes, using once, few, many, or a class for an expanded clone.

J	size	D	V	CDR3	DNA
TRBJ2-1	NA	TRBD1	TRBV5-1	CASSLDPRQGARNEQFF	TGCGCCAGCAGCTTGGACCCGAGACAGGGGGCCAGGAATGAGCAGTTCTTC
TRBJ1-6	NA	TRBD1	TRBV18	CASSPRQGSSYNSPLHF	TGTGCCAGCTCACCAAGACAGGGGAGCTCCTATAATTCACCCCTCCACTTT
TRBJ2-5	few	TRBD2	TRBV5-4	CASSLGLAGQYQETQYF	TGTGCCAGCAGCTTGGGACTAGCGGGGCAGTACCAAGAGACCCAGTACTTC
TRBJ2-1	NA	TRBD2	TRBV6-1	CASSEVTSGGNEQFF	TGTGCCAGCAGTGAAGTAACTAGCGGGGGGAATGAGCAGTTCTTC
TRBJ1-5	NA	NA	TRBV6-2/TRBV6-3	CASSWRGLNQPQHF	TGTGCCAGCAGCTGGAGGGGACTTAATCAGCCCCAGCATTTT
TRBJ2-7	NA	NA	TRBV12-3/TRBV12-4	CASSSRTYEQYF	TGTGCCAGCAGTTCCAGAACCTACGAGCAGTACTTC
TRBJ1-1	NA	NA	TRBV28	CASSSGKAFF	TGTGCCAGCAGTTCGGGTAAGGCTTTCTTT
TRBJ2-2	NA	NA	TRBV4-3	CASSQGGLTDGELFF	TGCGCCAGCAGCCAAGGAGGACTAACCGACGGGGAGCTGTTTTTT
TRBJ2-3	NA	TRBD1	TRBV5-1	CASSTGESTDTQYF	TGCGCCAGTTCTACAGGGGAAAGCACAGATACGCAGTATTTT
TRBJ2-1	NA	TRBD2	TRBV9	CASSAIKTGRVFF	TGTGCCAGCAGCGCAATCAAAACGGGGAGGGTGTTCTTC
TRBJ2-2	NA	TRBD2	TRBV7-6	CASSPRLAGGTGELFF	TGTGCCAGCAGCCCAAGACTAGCGGGGGGTACCGGGGAGCTGTTTTTT
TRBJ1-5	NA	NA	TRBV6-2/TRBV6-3	CASSYRQDNQPQHF	TGTGCCAGCAGTTATCGGCAGGACAATCAGCCCCAGCATTTT
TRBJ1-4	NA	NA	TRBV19	CASSIGNRATNEKLFF	TGTGCCAGTAGTATCGGAAATCGGGCAACTAATGAAAAACTGTTTTTT
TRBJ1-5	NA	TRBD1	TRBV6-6	CASSYHRGRGRPQHF	TGTGCCAGCAGTTACCACAGGGGGCGGGGGCGGCCCCAGCATTTT
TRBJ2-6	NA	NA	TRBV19	CASRSAGALSGANVLTF	TGTGCCAGTAGGTCCGCGGGGGCCCTCTCTGGGGCCAACGTCCTGACTTTC
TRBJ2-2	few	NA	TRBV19	CASKRGAQTGELFF	TGTGCCAGTAAGCGTGGGGCTCAGACCGGGGAGCTGTTTTTT
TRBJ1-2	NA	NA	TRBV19	CASSTALIVGAYGYTF	TGTGCCAGTAGTACCGCCTTGATCGTAGGGGCCTATGGCTACACCTTC
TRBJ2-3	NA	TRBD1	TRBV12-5	CASRDPTGGADTQYF	TGTGCTAGCCGGGACCCGACAGGGGGGGCAGATACGCAGTATTTT
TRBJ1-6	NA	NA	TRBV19	CASSMDSYNSPLHF	TGTGCCAGTAGCATGGACAGTTATAATTCACCCCTCCACTTT
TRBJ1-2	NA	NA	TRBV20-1	CSASSRGSLAGGYTF	TGCAGTGCTAGTTCGCGGGGTTCCCTAGCGGGTGGCTACACCTTC
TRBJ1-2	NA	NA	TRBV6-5	CASIGAYGYTF	TGTGCCAGCATTGGGGCCTATGGCTACACCTTC
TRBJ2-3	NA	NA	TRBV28	CASIGPQGVLDTQYF	TGTGCCAGCATCGGGCCCCAAGGGGTGTTGGATACGCAGTATTTT
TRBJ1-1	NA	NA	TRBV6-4	CASSDSPRRSLGGIAFF	TGTGCCAGCAGTGACTCACCCAGACGGAGTTTAGGTGGAATAGCTTTCTTT
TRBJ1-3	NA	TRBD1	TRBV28	CASSSGQRHSGNTIYF	TGTGCCAGCAGTTCGGGACAGCGACACTCTGGAAACACCATATATTTT
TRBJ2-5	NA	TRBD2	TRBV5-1	CASSLLAGEETQYF	TGCGCCAGCAGCTTACTAGCGGGGGAGGAGACCCAGTACTTC
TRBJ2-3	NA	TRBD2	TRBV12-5	CASGFLAGGNSQDTQYF	TGTGCTAGTGGTTTTTTGGCGGGGGGGAATTCACAGGATACGCAGTATTTT
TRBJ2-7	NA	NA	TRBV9	CASSVGAGFSYEQYF	TGTGCCAGCAGCGTAGGTGCGGGGTTCTCCTACGAGCAGTACTTC
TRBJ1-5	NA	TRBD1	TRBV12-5	CASGRAGQGYQPQHF	TGTGCTAGTGGGAGAGCGGGACAGGGGTATCAGCCCCAGCATTTT
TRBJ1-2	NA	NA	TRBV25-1	CASSDPRYGDGYTF	TGTGCCAGCAGTGACCCCCGGTACGGAGATGGCTACACCTTC
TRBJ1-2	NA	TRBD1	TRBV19	CASSPDRGTYGYTF	TGTGCCAGTAGTCCTGACAGGGGAACCTATGGCTACACCTTC
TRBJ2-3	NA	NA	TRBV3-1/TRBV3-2	CASSQGAGPTDTQYF	TGTGCCAGCAGCCAAGGGGCAGGCCCCACAGATACGCAGTATTTT
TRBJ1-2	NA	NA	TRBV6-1	CASSESLGYTF	TGTGCCAGCAGTGAGTCCTTGGGCTACACCTTC
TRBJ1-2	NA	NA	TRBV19	CASQGLTNYGYTF	TGTGCCAGCCAGGGACTGACTAACTATGGCTACACCTTC
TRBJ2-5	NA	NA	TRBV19	CATSHPRGETQYF	TGTGCCACCTCCCACCCCCGGGGAGAGACCCAGTACTTC